A selection of T cell receptor beta chains follows, all from one sample in a study of regulatory T cells in long-lasting Graves disease. MiXCR, run by TCRdb on the multiplex PCR reads, gives a single entry per CDR3 protein. The sample shows a few hundred thousand distinct CDR3 sequences, around 15% of them seen only once. These data were also filed under a second study, of T cells in Graves' hyperthyroidism and ophthalmopathy.

Material: peripheral blood mononuclear cells (PBMCs), obtained at new diagnosis, from a patient treated with antithyroid drugs. Receptors originate from a woman in her forties or fifties with Graves disease. Both conserved end residues are part of each CDR3. A D gene is named only where the DNA matches it firmly. Clone size is given for some rows only: seen once, a few or many times, or a class if the clone is expanded.

TRBJ2-1 NA TRBD2 16 TRBV5-1 CASSLGTSGSLYKQFF TGCGCCAGCAGCTTGGGGACTAGCGGGAGTCTGTATAAGCAGTTCTTC
TRBJ2-5 many NA 15 TRBV18 CASSPLLDSQETQYF TGTGCCAGCTCACCACTTCTGGACAGTCAAGAGACCCAGTACTTC
TRBJ1-5 NA TRBD1 13 TRBV6-1 CASVGTGYQPQHF TGTGCCAGCGTGGGGACAGGGTATCAGCCCCAGCATTTT
TRBJ2-7 many TRBD2 16 TRBV28 CASSLLGLAGPLEQYF TGTGCCAGCAGTTTATTAGGTCTAGCGGGTCCCCTGGAGCAGTACTTC
TRBJ2-7 few NA 14 TRBV12-3/TRBV12-4 CASSPLGGSYEQYF TGTGCCAGCAGCCCCCTTGGGGGCTCCTACGAGCAGTACTTC
TRBJ2-1 few TRBD2 16 TRBV5-1 CASRHVAGGSYNEQFF TGCGCCAGCAGACATGTAGCGGGAGGCTCCTACAATGAGCAGTTCTTC
TRBJ1-5 NA NA 16 TRBV19 CASSITGTGNNQPQHF TGTGCCAGTAGTATAACCGGGACCGGGAACAATCAGCCCCAGCATTTT
TRBJ2-6 few TRBD1 17 TRBV30 CAWSRDRANSGANVLTF TGTGCCTGGAGCCGGGACAGGGCCAACTCTGGGGCCAACGTCCTGACTTTC
TRBJ2-3 many NA 16 TRBV18 CASSPPGAPSTDTQYF TGTGCCAGCTCACCACCGGGAGCCCCTAGCACAGATACGCAGTATTTT
TRBJ1-1 many NA 14 TRBV27 CASSLGLVNTEAFF TGTGCCAGCAGTTTAGGTCTGGTTAACACTGAAGCTTTCTTT
TRBJ2-2 many NA 16 TRBV6-6 CASSYSSESNTGELFF TGTGCCAGCAGTTACTCGTCAGAGTCGAACACCGGGGAGCTGTTTTTT
TRBJ2-3 many NA 12 TRBV12-3/TRBV12-4 CASSSTARSQYF TGTGCCAGCAGTTCGACAGCCCGATCGCAGTATTTT
TRBJ2-1 many NA 17 TRBV11-2 CASSFTRGRGPRNEQFF TGTGCCAGCAGCTTCACTAGGGGTCGAGGGCCGCGTAATGAGCAGTTCTTC
TRBJ2-2 many NA 16 TRBV6-5 CASSYSIWSNTGELFF TGTGCCAGCAGTTACTCGATCTGGTCGAACACCGGGGAGCTGTTTTTT
TRBJ2-1 many TRBD2 16 TRBV6-1 CASKKRREESYNEQFF TGTGCCAGCAAAAAGCGCCGGGAGGAATCCTACAATGAGCAGTTCTTC
TRBJ2-7 few NA 14 TRBV14 CASNDNGLSYEQYF TGTGCCAGCAATGACAACGGCCTCTCCTACGAGCAGTACTTC
TRBJ2-1 few NA 16 TRBV19 CASPTSSSGVYNEQFF TGTGCCAGTCCTACTAGCTCAAGTGGGGTATACAATGAGCAGTTCTTC
TRBJ2-7 many NA 15 TRBV2 CASTTFGGTPYEQYF TGTGCCAGCACAACATTCGGCGGGACACCCTACGAGCAGTACTTC
TRBJ2-1 many TRBD1 16 TRBV24-1 CATSDTGTGVIDEQFF TGTGCCACCAGTGATACCGGGACAGGGGTTATCGATGAGCAGTTCTTC
TRBJ2-5 NA NA 11 TRBV29-1 CSVSTGETQYF TGCAGCGTTTCAACAGGGGAGACCCAGTACTTC
TRBJ1-2 many TRBD1 14 TRBV5-1 CASRYRGQDYGYTF TGCGCCAGCAGGTACAGGGGGCAAGACTATGGCTACACCTTC
TRBJ1-6 few NA 16 TRBV7-9 CASSPTGSTYNSPLHF TGTGCCAGCAGCCCTACGGGATCTACATATAATTCACCCCTCCACTTT
TRBJ1-4 many NA 13 TRBV5-1 CASRGRANEKLFF TGCGCCAGCAGGGGACGGGCTAATGAAAAACTGTTTTTT
TRBJ1-4 NA TRBD1 14 TRBV5-4 CASSVGQTAEKLFF TGTGCCAGCAGCGTGGGACAGACAGCAGAAAAACTGTTTTTT
TRBJ2-3 NA NA 14 TRBV19 CASSMGGNKDTQYF TGTGCCAGTAGTATGGGCGGGAATAAAGATACGCAGTATTTT
TRBJ2-5 few TRBD2 16 TRBV9 CASSVGVAGEGETQYF TGTGCCAGCAGCGTAGGGGTAGCGGGCGAGGGAGAGACCCAGTACTTC
TRBJ1-5 few NA 16 TRBV5-5 CASSLEAPRGNQPQHF TGTGCCAGCAGCTTGGAGGCCCCGAGGGGCAATCAGCCCCAGCATTTT
TRBJ1-2 few NA 12 TRBV7-9 CASSARRDGYTF TGTGCCAGCAGCGCTCGAAGGGATGGCTACACCTTC
TRBJ1-1 NA NA 13 TRBV6-4 CASSPNSSGRTFF TGTGCCAGCAGTCCGAACTCCTCGGGACGAACTTTCTTT
TRBJ1-2 NA NA 13 TRBV3-1 CASSQTEAGGYTF TGTGCCAGCAGCCAAACGGAGGCGGGAGGCTACACCTTC
TRBJ1-1 NA TRBD1 16 TRBV10-3 CAISDSDRTVNTEAFF TGTGCCATCAGTGATTCGGACAGGACGGTGAACACTGAAGCTTTCTTT
TRBJ1-4 few NA 15 TRBV6-1 CASSDLGQLNEKLFF TGTGCCAGCAGTGACCTTGGACAGCTTAATGAAAAACTGTTTTTT
TRBJ2-7 many TRBD2 18 TRBV29-1 CSVEAQGLAGGNPYEQYF TGCAGCGTTGAAGCCCAGGGACTAGCGGGAGGTAACCCCTACGAGCAGTACTTC
TRBJ2-7 NA TRBD2 17 TRBV6-5 CASSYGTSGSISYEQYF TGTGCCAGCAGTTACGGGACTAGCGGGAGTATCTCCTACGAGCAGTACTTC
TRBJ1-5 many NA 15 TRBV27 CASSLRSGSGQPQHF TGTGCCAGCAGTTTACGGTCGGGCTCCGGCCAGCCCCAGCATTTT
TRBJ2-7 many TRBD2 14 TRBV7-6 CASSLERESYEQYF TGTGCCAGCAGCTTAGAGCGGGAGTCTTACGAGCAGTACTTC
TRBJ2-3 many NA 12 TRBV6-2/TRBV6-3 CASRKNTDTQYF TGTGCCAGCAGAAAAAACACAGATACGCAGTATTTT
TRBJ2-1 many TRBD2 14 TRBV6-2/TRBV6-3 CASRGTRGSNEQFF TGTGCCAGCAGAGGGACTAGGGGTTCGAATGAGCAGTTCTTC
TRBJ2-5 many NA 16 TRBV2 CASSELRGDPGETQYF TGTGCCAGCAGTGAATTAAGAGGGGATCCAGGGGAGACCCAGTACTTC
TRBJ1-5 NA NA 18 TRBV30 CAATYGGAKLYSNQPQHF TGTGCAGCTACCTACGGCGGGGCGAAGTTATATAGCAATCAGCCCCAGCATTTT
TRBJ2-5 few TRBD2 15 TRBV6-2/TRBV6-3 CASSYGLAGQETQYF TGTGCCAGCAGTTACGGCCTAGCGGGGCAAGAGACCCAGTACTTC
TRBJ2-1 NA TRBD2 16 TRBV4-2 CASSQVSTGGGNEQFF TGTGCCAGCAGCCAAGTTTCAACGGGAGGTGGGAATGAGCAGTTCTTC
TRBJ1-2 few NA 16 TRBV18 CASSPPGRANYYGYTF TGTGCCAGCTCACCACCGGGCAGGGCCAATTATTATGGCTACACCTTC
TRBJ2-7 many NA 15 TRBV28 CASSSHEGESYEQYF TGTGCCAGCAGCTCTCATGAGGGGGAATCCTACGAGCAGTACTTC
TRBJ1-1 few TRBD1 15 TRBV4-1 CASSRPGTASNQAFF TGCGCCAGCAGCCGCCCTGGGACAGCCTCGAATCAAGCTTTCTTT
TRBJ2-1 many NA 15 TRBV5-1 CASSLEGLDYNEQFF TGCGCCAGCAGCTTGGAGGGGCTAGACTACAATGAGCAGTTCTTC
TRBJ2-3 many TRBD2 15 TRBV5-1 CASSLAPSGTDTQYF TGCGCCAGCAGCTTGGCACCTAGCGGAACAGATACGCAGTATTTT
TRBJ2-3 many TRBD2 17 TRBV11-1 CASSLNGGGPPTDTQYF TGTGCCAGCAGCCTCAACGGGGGAGGGCCCCCCACAGATACGCAGTATTTT
TRBJ2-3 many TRBD2 17 TRBV2 CASSVSASGSSTDTQYF TGTGCCAGCAGTGTCTCGGCTAGCGGTTCTAGCACAGATACGCAGTATTTT
TRBJ2-1 few NA 14 TRBV7-9 CASSFDGVALEQFF TGTGCCAGCAGCTTTGACGGGGTAGCACTGGAGCAGTTCTTC
TRBJ2-2 many NA 16 TRBV24-1 CATSDAGTMNTGELFF TGTGCCACCAGTGACGCCGGGACAATGAACACCGGGGAGCTGTTTTTT
TRBJ2-5 few NA 13 TRBV5-5 CASSLWVRETQYF TGTGCCAGCAGCTTATGGGTTCGAGAGACCCAGTACTTC